The present T cell receptor beta chain was sequenced within a study of regulatory T cells in long-lasting Graves disease. Findings of the study overall: Persistent disease showed a preference for TRBV28, TRBJ1-2 and TRBJ2-5.

The TCR beta library used iRepertoire HTBI primers with Arm-PCR amplification of CDR3. TCRdb fed the multiplex PCR reads into MiXCR, producing one record per CDR3 protein. The sample shows around 500,000 distinct CDR3 sequences, roughly 12% of them seen only once. Looked up from germline, CDR1 is SQVTM and CDR2 is ANQGSEA. The V segment lost 6 bases and the J segment 4 bases; nucleotides outside the gene matches: 3. The CDR3 loop spans 13 amino acids. This clonotype was observed many times. Antigen specificity is unknown. Described time point: newly diagnosed GD, antithyroid drugs for less than 3 months. The TCR library was made from RNA extracted from PBMCs. In addition, the sample was reused for a study of T cells in Graves' hyperthyroidism and ophthalmopathy.

This chain uses TRBV29-1 with TRBJ1-5, with 10 bases lining up with TRBD1. The specimen was peripheral blood mononuclear cells (PBMCs), collected at new diagnosis, from a patient treated with antithyroid drugs. The source of this sequence is a man between 25 and 39 years old with Graves disease. The CDR3 sequence is CSVGGQGNQPQHF. The CDR3, as DNA: TGCAGCGTGGGGGGACAGGGGAATCAGCCCCAGCATTTT.